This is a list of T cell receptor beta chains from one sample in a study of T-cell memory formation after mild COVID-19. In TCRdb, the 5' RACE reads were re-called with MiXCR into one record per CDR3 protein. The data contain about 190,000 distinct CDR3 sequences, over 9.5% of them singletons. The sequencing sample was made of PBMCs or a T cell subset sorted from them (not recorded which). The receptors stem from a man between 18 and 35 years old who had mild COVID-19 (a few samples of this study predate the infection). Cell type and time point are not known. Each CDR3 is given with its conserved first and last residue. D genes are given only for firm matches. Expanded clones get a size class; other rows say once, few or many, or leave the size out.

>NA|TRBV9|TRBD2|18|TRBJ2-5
TGTGCCAGCAGCGTAGCTTCTCTAGCGGGGGGCCTCGGAGAGACCCAGTACTTC
CASSVASLAGGLGETQYF
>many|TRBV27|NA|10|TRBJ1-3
TGTGCCAGCAGTCCACGGGGTTCGAATTTT
CASSPRGSNF
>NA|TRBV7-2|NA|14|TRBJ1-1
TGTGCCAGCAGCCGAACGGCAGGGCGCATTGAAGCTTTCTTT
CASSRTAGRIEAFF
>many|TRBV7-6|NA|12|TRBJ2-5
TGTGCCAGCAGCTTAGCAACGGAGACCCAGTACTTC
CASSLATETQYF
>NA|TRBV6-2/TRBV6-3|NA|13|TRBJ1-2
TGTGCCAGCAGTTACTCCGCTAACTATGGCTACACCTTC
CASSYSANYGYTF
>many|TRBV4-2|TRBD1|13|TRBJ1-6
TGTGCCAGCAGCCAACCACAGGGGTCACCCCTCCACTTT
CASSQPQGSPLHF
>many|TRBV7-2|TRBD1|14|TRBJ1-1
TGTGCCAGCAGTCAACAGGGGGCTTCTACTGAAGCTTTCTTT
CASSQQGASTEAFF
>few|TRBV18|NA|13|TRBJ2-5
TGTGCCAGCTCACCAAACTCCCAAGAGACCCAGTACTTC
CASSPNSQETQYF
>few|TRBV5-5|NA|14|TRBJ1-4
TGTGCCAGCACCGTCGGGGGCCAGGGTGAAAAACTGTTTTTT
CASTVGGQGEKLFF
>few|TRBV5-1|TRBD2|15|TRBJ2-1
TGCGCCAGCAGCAGAGGACTAGCCTCATACAATGAGCAGTTCTTC
CASSRGLASYNEQFF
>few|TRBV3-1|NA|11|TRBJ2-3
TGTGCCAGCAGTTTACAGGCCCGGCAGTATTTT
CASSLQARQYF
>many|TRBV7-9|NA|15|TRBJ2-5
TGTGCCAGCAGTTACGACTCGGGACTTAGAGAGACCCAGTACTTC
CASSYDSGLRETQYF
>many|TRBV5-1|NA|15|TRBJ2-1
TGCGCCAGCAGCTGGGGGGCGGGGGCCTACAATGAGCAGTTCTTC
CASSWGAGAYNEQFF
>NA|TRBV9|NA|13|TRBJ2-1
TGTGCCAGCAGCGTAGATCAGTCCAATGAGCAGTTCTTC
CASSVDQSNEQFF
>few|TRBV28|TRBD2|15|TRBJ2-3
TGTGCCAGCAGTTTCCTAGCGGGGGTCACAGATACGCAGTATTTT
CASSFLAGVTDTQYF
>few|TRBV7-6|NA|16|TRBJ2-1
TGTGCCAGCAGCTCTGACTGGCGGAGCTCCTACAATGAGCAGTTCTTC
CASSSDWRSSYNEQFF
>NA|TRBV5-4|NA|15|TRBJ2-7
TGTGCCAGCAGCTTGGCCTCGGGACTGAACTACGAGCAGTACTTC
CASSLASGLNYEQYF
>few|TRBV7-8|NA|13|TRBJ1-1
TGTGCCAGCAGCTTAGTTCCGGGGACTGAAGCTTTCTTT
CASSLVPGTEAFF
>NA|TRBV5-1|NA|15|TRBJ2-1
TGCGCCAGCAGCACGGACTCTAGCTCCTACAATGAGCAGTTCTTC
CASSTDSSSYNEQFF
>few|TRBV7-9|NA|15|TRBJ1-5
TGTGCCAGCAGTCAGCAGGGCTTCTCGGGTCAGCCCCAGCATTTT
CASSQQGFSGQPQHF
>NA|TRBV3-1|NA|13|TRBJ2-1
TGTGCCACCAGTACTTCCCCACCCAATGAGCAGTTCTTC
CATSTSPPNEQFF
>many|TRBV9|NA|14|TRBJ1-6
TGTGCCAGCAACGGGAGCTCCTATAATTCACCCCTCCACTTT
CASNGSSYNSPLHF
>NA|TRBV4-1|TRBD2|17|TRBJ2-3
TGCGCCAGCAGCCAGCAAGGCGGGGGAAGTAGCACAGATACGCAGTATTTT
CASSQQGGGSSTDTQYF
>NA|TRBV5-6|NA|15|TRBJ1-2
TGTGCCAGCAGCCCTGATGGCAGGACGAACTATGGCTACACCTTC
CASSPDGRTNYGYTF
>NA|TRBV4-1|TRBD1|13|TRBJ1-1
TGCGCCAGCAGCCATCACAGGGGTCCTGAAGCTTTCTTT
CASSHHRGPEAFF
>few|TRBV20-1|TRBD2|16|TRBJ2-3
TGCAGTGCTGACACCGGGGGGGGCGGGGTCGCAGATACGCAGTATTTT
CSADTGGGGVADTQYF
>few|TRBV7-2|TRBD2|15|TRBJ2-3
TGTGCCAGCAGCTCCCGACTAGCGATACTTGATACGCAGTATTTT
CASSSRLAILDTQYF
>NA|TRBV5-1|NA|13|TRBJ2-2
TGCGCCAGTGGGGACAAATACACCGGGGAGCTGTTTTTT
CASGDKYTGELFF
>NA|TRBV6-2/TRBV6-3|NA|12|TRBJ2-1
TGTGCCAGCAGTACCCCTCCGATGGAGCAGTTCTTC
CASSTPPMEQFF